Each of the 3 T cell receptor beta chains below was sequenced from the same sample in a study of blood T cell repertoires in COVID-19. Method: immunoSEQ multiplex PCR; TCRdb's copy keeps in-frame clones and lacks some. This sample yields roughly 150,000 clones, of which 65% to 85% are seen a single time; 5% belongs to the top ten. Material: peripheral blood. These receptors all stem from a woman aged 45-65 years with acute or convalescent COVID-19.

In the case of this clone: Other DNA sequences in this specimen translate into the identical CDR3. The chain uses TRBV11-2 and TRBJ2-3; D may be TRBD1 (7 bases). This CDR3 spans 13 amino acids. V was cut by 4 bases and J by 6 bases, with 11 bases left in between. Looked up from germline, CDR1 is SGHAT and CDR2 is FQNNGV. CDR3: CASSSSGGDTQYF. CDR3 sequence (DNA): TGTGCCAGCAGCTCTTCAGGGGGGGATACGCAGTATTTT.

The chain uses TRBV12-3 or TRBV12-4 and TRBJ1-2, with TRBD1 matching over 9 bases. With 2 bases clipped from V and 8 bases from J, the junction kept 3 bases outside the gene matches. This CDR3 is 13 amino acids long. The CDR3 protein is CASSLQGQGGYTF. The CDR3 coding sequence is TGTGCCAGCAGTTTACAGGGACAGGGAGGCTACACCTTC.

The chain has TRBV20-1 and TRBJ1-5, with 7 bases identical to TRBD1. V trimming: 4 bases; J trimming: 5 bases; junction bases outside the gene matches: 5. This CDR3 region has 13 residues. Germline CDR1 DFQATT, CDR2 SNEGSKA (reference sequence). CDR3 nucleotides: TGCAGTGCTACTGACAGGGCCGATCAGCCCCAGCATTTT. Its translation is CSATDRADQPQHF.